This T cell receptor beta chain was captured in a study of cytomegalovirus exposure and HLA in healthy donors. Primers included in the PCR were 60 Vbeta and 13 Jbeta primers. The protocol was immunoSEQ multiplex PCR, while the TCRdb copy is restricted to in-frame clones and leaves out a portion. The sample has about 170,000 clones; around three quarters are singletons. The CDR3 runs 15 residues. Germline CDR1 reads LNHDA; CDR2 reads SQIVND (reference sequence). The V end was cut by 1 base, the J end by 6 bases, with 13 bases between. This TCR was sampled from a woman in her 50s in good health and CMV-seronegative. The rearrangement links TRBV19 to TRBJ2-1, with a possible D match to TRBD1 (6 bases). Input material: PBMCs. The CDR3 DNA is TGTGCCAGTAGTATAGGTAACAGGGAGACCAATGAGCAGTTCTTC. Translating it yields CASSIGNRETNEQFF.